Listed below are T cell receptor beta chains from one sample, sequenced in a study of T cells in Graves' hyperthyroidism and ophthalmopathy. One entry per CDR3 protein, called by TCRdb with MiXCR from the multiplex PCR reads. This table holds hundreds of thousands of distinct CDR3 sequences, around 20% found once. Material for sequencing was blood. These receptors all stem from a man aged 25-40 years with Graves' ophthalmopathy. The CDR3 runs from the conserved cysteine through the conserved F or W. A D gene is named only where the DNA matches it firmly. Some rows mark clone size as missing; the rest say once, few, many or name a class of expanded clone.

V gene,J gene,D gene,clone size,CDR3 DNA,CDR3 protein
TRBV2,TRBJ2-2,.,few,TGTGCCAGCAGTGAAGGGGAGGACTGGCTGTTTTTT,CASSEGEDWLFF
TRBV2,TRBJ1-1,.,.,TGTGCCAGCAGTGAAGGAGTAGGGAATTTGAACACTGAAGCTTTCTTT,CASSEGVGNLNTEAFF
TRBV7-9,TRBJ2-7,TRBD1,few,TGTGCCAGCAGCGCCAGGACAGGGAAAGGGGCCTACGAGCAGTACTTC,CASSARTGKGAYEQYF
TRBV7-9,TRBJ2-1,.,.,TGTGCCAGCAGTAATTCCCGGTCCCCCTACAATGAGCAGTTCTTC,CASSNSRSPYNEQFF
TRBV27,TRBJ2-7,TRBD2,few,TGTGCCAGCAGCCGAACTAGCGGGAATTCCTACGAGCAGTACTTC,CASSRTSGNSYEQYF
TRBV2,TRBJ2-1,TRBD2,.,TGTGCCAGCAGCCAAGATCGGAGACTAGCGGGAGTCCATGAGCAGTTCTTC,CASSQDRRLAGVHEQFF
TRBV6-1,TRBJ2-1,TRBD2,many,TGTGCCAGCAGCTCACTAGCGGGAGGCGCCTACAATGAGCAGTTCTTC,CASSSLAGGAYNEQFF
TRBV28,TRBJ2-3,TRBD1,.,TGTGCCAGCAGTACAATAGACAGGGCAGATACGCAGTATTTT,CASSTIDRADTQYF
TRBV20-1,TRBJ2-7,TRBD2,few,TGCAGTGCTCCCTTAACTAGCGGAACCTACGAGCAGTACTTC,CSAPLTSGTYEQYF
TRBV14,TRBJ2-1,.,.,TGTGCCAGCAGCCACGCCATCCCGGGCAGGGCCCCCGAGCAGTTCTTC,CASSHAIPGRAPEQFF
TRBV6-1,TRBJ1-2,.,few,TGTGCCAGCAGGGGACTGTTTTCTAACTATGGCTACACCTTC,CASRGLFSNYGYTF
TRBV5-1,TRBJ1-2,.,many,TGCGCCAGCAGCTTGGATTACAGGGCGGATGGCTACACCTTC,CASSLDYRADGYTF
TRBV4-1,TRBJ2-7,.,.,TGCGCCAGCAGCCAAGGACCCGACGAGCAGTACTTC,CASSQGPDEQYF
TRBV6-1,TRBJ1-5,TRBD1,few,TGTGCCAGCATTCGGGACAGGGCATCTCAGCCCCAGCATTTT,CASIRDRASQPQHF
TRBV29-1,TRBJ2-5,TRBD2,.,TGCAGCGAACGGCGACTAGCGGGGACTAGAACTCAAGAGACCCAGTACTTC,CSERRLAGTRTQETQYF
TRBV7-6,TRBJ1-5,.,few,TGTGCCAGACTTTTGGGACGGACGAGCAATCAGCCCCAGCATTTT,CARLLGRTSNQPQHF
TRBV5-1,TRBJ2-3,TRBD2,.,TGCGCCAGCAGCTTGGTTCCAGCGGGAGGCCGTAGCACAGATACGCAGTATTTT,CASSLVPAGGRSTDTQYF
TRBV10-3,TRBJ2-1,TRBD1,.,TGTGCCATCAGTGTGGGACAGGGCTTCAATGAGCAGTTCTTC,CAISVGQGFNEQFF
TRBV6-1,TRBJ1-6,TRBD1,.,TGTGCCAGCGCCCGTGACAGGGGGCATTCACCCCTCCACTTT,CASARDRGHSPLHF
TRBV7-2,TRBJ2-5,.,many,TGTGCCAGCAGCTTCCCCAGGAGCATCCAAGAGACCCAGTACTTC,CASSFPRSIQETQYF
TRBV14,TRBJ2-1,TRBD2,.,TGTGCCAGCAGCTACCTACCCGGGACTAGCGGGAGAACCTACAATGAGCAGTTCTTC,CASSYLPGTSGRTYNEQFF
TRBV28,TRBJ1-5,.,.,TGTGCCAGCACGAAGACAGGTTATCAGCCCCAGCATTTT,CASTKTGYQPQHF
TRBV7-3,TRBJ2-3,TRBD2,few,TGTGCCAGCAGCATGACTAGCGCAGATACGCAGTATTTT,CASSMTSADTQYF
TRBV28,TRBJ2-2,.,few,TGTGCCAGCACCCTCTCCGGGGTACGGGTCACCGGGGAGCTGTTTTTT,CASTLSGVRVTGELFF
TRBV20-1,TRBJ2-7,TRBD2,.,TGCAGTGCTTTATCCGGGACTAGCGGGAGGAACGAGCAGTACTTC,CSALSGTSGRNEQYF
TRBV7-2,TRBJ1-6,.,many,TGTGCCAGCAGCTTAGGGTCTTCACCCCTCCACTTT,CASSLGSSPLHF
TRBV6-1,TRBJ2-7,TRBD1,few,TGTGCCAGCAGTGAAGGGACAGGGAATTACTACGAGCAGTACTTC,CASSEGTGNYYEQYF
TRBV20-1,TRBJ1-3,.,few,TGCAGTGCCCATATTGGGTCTGGAAACACCATATATTTT,CSAHIGSGNTIYF
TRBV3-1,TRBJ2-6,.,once,TGTGCCAGCAGCCGAGGGGTGCCGGCGAACTCTGGGGCCAACGTCCTGACTTTC,CASSRGVPANSGANVLTF
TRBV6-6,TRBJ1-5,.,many,TGTGCCAGCAGTTCTAGCCGGGGGTGGCAGCCCCAGCATTTT,CASSSSRGWQPQHF
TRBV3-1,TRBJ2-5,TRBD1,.,TGTGCCAGCAGCCAGGGTGGACAGGGTTTGGTCCAAGAGACCCAGTACTTC,CASSQGGQGLVQETQYF
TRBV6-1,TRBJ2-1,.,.,TGTGCCAGCAGCGGTCTTCTCGGGGGCGGGAGTCTCCATGAGCAGTTCTTC,CASSGLLGGGSLHEQFF
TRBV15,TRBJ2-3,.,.,TGTGCCACCAGCAGAGATCCCCTTACGGCCGATACGCAGTATTTT,CATSRDPLTADTQYF
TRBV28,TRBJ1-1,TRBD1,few,TGTGCCAGCAGCCCTATGCGGGACAGGGGGACTGAAGCTTTCTTT,CASSPMRDRGTEAFF
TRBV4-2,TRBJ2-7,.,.,TGTGCCAGCAGCCACGGAGGTTTTAGCTCCTACGAGCAGTACTTC,CASSHGGFSSYEQYF
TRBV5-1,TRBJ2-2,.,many,TGCGCCAGCAGCTTGGGTGGGACGGCGAACACCGGGGAGCTGTTTTTT,CASSLGGTANTGELFF
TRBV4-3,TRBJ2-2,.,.,TGCGCCAGCCGGGACCCCCTGAGAGCCGGGGAGCTGTTTTTT,CASRDPLRAGELFF
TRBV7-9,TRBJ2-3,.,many,TGTGCCAGCAGCTACGGAACAGGGCCCACAGATACGCAGTATTTT,CASSYGTGPTDTQYF
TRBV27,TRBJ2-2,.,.,TGTGCCAGCAGTCGGGCATACACCGGGGAGCTGTTTTTT,CASSRAYTGELFF
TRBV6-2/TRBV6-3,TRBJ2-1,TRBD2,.,TGTGCCAGCAGTTCCGGGACTAGCGGGAGCTGGGGGCAGTTCTTC,CASSSGTSGSWGQFF
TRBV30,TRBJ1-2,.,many,TGTGCCTGGAGTGCCGGGGTCCGGGATGGCTACACCTTC,CAWSAGVRDGYTF
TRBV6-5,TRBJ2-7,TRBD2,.,TGTGCCAGCAGTTACGGGAGGGCCTACGAGCAGTACTTC,CASSYGRAYEQYF
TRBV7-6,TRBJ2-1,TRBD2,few,TGTGCCAGCAGCCTGGCTAGCGGGAGCCCCTACAATGAGCAGTTCTTC,CASSLASGSPYNEQFF
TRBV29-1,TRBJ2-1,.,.,TGCAGCGTTACATTATACAATGAGCAGTTCTTC,CSVTLYNEQFF
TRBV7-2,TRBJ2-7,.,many,TGTGCCAGCAGTTTCCTAAGAAGATCGCAGTACTTC,CASSFLRRSQYF
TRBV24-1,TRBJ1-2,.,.,TGTGCCACCAGTGAGGGTCTACAGAGCGGCTACACCTTC,CATSEGLQSGYTF
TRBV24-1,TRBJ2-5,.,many,TGTGCCACCAGTGATTTAGACGGTCCACAAGAGACCCAGTACTTC,CATSDLDGPQETQYF
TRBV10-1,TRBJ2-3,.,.,TGCGCCAGCAGCGAGTCGCCCCTCACAGATGCGCAGTATTTT,CASSESPLTDAQYF
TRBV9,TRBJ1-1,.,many,TGTGCCAGCAGCGTTAGCCACATGAACACTGAAGCTTTCTTT,CASSVSHMNTEAFF
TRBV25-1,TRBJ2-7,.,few,TGTGCCAGCAGCGCAGACAGGATCTCCTACGAGCAGTACTTC,CASSADRISYEQYF
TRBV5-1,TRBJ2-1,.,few,TGCGCCAGCAGCTTATCATACAGGAGCTCCTACAATGAGCAGTTCTTC,CASSLSYRSSYNEQFF
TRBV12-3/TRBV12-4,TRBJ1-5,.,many,TGTGCCAGCAGTCGACAGGAAAATCAGCCCCAGCATTTT,CASSRQENQPQHF